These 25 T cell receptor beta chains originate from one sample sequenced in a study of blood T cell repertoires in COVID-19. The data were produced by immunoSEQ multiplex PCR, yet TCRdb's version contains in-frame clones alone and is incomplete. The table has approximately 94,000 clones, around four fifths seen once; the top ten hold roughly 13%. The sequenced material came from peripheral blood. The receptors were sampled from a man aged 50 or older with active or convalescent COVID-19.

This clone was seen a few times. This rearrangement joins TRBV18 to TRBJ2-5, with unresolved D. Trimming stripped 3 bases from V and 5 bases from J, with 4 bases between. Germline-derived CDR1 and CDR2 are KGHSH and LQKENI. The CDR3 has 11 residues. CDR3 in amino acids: CASSPGETQYF. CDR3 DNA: TGTGCCAGCTCACCCGGGGAGACCCAGTACTTC. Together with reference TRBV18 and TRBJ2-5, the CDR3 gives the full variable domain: NAGVMQNPRHLVRRRGQEARLRCSPMKGHSHVYWYRQLPEEGLKFMVYLQKENIIDESGMPKERFSAEFPKEGPSILRIQQVVRGDSAAYFCASSPGETQYFGPGTRLLVL.

The CDR3 protein is CASSIPGLAPGELFF. CDR3 coding DNA: TGTGCCAGTAGTATCCCGGGACTAGCGCCCGGGGAGCTGTTTTTT. The rearrangement joins TRBV19 to TRBJ2-2; 10 bases are a match to TRBD2. V was pared by 3 bases and J by 6 bases, with 4 bases of the junction left unmatched. The CDR3 extends over 15 amino acids. Germline CDR1 LNHDA, CDR2 SQIVND (reference sequence).

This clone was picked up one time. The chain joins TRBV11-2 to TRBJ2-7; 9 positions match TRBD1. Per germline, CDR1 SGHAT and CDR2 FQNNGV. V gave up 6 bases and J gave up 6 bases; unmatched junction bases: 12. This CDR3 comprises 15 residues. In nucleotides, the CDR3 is TGTGCCAGCAGTCACCCCGGGACAGGGTCCCTCGAGCAGTACTTC. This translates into CASSHPGTGSLEQYF.

CDR3 nucleotides: TGTGCCAGCAGCTTGGCCTTCGGAGGGATCACTGAAGCTTTCTTT. Translated, it gives CASSLAFGGITEAFF. The V and J genes are TRBV5-4 and TRBJ1-1; D uncertain. Germline CDR1 and CDR2: SGHNT and YYREEE (reference sequence). Trimming pared 0 bases from V and 4 bases from J, leaving 13 bases between. CDR3 length: 15 residues. The full variable domain, rest sourced from reference TRBV5-4 and TRBJ1-1, is ETGVTQSPTHLIKTRGQQVTLRCSSQSGHNTVSWYQQALGQGPQFIFQYYREEENGRGNFPPRFSGLQFPNYSSELNVNALELDDSALYLCASSLAFGGITEAFFGQGTRLTVV.

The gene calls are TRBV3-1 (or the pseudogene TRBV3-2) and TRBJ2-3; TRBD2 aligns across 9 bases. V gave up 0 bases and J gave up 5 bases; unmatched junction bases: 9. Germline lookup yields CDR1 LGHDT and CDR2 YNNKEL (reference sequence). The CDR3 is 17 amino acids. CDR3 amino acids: CASSQDTGGRAQDTQYF. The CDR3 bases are TGTGCCAGCAGCCAAGATACAGGCGGGAGGGCCCAAGATACGCAGTATTTT.

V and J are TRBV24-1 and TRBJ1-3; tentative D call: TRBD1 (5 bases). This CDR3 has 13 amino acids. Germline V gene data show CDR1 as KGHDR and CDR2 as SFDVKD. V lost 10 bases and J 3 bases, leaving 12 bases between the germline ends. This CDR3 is CATAEGDGNTIYF. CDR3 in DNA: TGTGCCACGGCTGAAGGGGATGGAAACACCATATATTTT.

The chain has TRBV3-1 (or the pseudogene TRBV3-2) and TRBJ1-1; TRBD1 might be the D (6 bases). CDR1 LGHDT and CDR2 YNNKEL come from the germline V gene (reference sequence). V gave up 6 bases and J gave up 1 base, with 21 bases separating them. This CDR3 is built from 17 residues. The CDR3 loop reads CASRPQGRVSANTEAFF. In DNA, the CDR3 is TGTGCCAGCAGACCTCAGGGGCGGGTCAGCGCGAACACTGAAGCTTTCTTT.

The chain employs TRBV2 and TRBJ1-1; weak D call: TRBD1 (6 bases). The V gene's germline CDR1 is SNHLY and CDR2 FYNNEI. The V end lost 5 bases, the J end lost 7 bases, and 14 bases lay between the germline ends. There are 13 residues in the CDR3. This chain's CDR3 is CASSQGHLNEAFF. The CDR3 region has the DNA TGTGCCAGCAGTCAGGGACATTTAAATGAAGCTTTCTTT. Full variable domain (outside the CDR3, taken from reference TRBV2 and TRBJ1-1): EPEVTQTPSHQVTQMGQEVILRCVPISNHLYFYWYRQILGQKVEFLVSFYNNEISEKSEIFDDQFSVERPDGSNFTLKIRSTKLEDSAMYFCASSQGHLNEAFFGQGTRLTVV.

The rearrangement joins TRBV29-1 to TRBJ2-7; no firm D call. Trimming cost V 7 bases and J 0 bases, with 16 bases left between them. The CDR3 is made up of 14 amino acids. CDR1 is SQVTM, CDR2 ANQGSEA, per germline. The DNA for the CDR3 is TGCAGCGCCGGCGGAATGGGCACCTCCTACGAGCAGTACTTC. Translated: CSAGGMGTSYEQYF.

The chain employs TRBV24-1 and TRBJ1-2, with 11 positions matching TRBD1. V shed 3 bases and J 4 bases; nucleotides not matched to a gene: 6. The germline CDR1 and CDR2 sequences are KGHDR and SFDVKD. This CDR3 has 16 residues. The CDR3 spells CATSDRGTGGFYGYTF. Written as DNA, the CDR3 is TGTGCCACCAGTGATCGGGGGACAGGGGGTTTCTATGGCTACACCTTC.

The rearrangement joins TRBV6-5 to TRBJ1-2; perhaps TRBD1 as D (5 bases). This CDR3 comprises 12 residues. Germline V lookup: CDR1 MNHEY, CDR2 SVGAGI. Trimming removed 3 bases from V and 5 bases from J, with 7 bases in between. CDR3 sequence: CASSYRGYGYTF. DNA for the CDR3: TGTGCCAGCAGTTATCGGGGGTATGGCTACACCTTC.

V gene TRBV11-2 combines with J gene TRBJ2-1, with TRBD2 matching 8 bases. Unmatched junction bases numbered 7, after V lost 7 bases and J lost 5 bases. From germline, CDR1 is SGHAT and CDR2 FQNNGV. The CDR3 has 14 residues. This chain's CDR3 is CASTKSGGDNEQFF. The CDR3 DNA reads TGTGCCAGCACCAAAAGCGGGGGTGACAATGAGCAGTTCTTC.

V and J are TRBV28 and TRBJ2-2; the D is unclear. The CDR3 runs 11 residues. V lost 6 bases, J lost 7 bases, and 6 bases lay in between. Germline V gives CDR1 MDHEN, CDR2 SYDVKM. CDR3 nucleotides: TGTGCCAGCAGATGGAGCGGGGAGCTGTTTTTT. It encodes CASRWSGELFF.

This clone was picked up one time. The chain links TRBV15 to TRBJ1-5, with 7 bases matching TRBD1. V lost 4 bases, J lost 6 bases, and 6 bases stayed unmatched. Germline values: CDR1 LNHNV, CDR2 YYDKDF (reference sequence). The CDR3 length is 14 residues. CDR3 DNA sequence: TGTGCCACCAGCACTGGACAGGCGGGTCAGCCCCAGCATTTT. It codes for CATSTGQAGQPQHF.

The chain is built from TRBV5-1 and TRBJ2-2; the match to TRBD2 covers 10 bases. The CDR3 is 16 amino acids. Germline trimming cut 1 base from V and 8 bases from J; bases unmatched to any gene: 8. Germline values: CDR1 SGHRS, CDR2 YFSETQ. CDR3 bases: TGCGCCAGCAGCTTGACAACCGGGACTAGCGTTGGGGAGCTGTTTTTT. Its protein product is CASSLTTGTSVGELFF.

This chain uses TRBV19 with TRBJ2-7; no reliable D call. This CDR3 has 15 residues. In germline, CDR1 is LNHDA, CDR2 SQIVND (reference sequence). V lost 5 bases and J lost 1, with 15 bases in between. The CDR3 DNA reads TGTGCCAGTAGTCCCCGTGCTAGTGGTTCCTACGAGCAGTACTTC. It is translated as CASSPRASGSYEQYF.

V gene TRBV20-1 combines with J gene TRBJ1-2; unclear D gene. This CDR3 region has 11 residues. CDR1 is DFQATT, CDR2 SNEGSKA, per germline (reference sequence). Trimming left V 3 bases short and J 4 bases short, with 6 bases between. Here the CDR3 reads CSASGSYGYTF. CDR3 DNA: TGCAGTGCTAGCGGGTCCTATGGCTACACCTTC.

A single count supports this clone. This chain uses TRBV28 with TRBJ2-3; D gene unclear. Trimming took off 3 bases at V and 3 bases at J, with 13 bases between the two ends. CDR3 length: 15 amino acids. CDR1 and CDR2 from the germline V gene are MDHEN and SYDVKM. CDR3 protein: CASSFLPDGTDTQYF. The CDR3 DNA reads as TGTGCCAGCAGTTTCCTTCCCGACGGGACAGATACGCAGTATTTT.

The DNA of the CDR3 is TGTGCCAGCAGTTACAGGAGTGATAGGAGAGGCACTGAAGCTTTCTTT. Translating gives CASSYRSDRRGTEAFF. The chain employs TRBV6-5 and TRBJ1-1, with D uncertain. The CDR3 covers 16 residues. The germline gives CDR1 MNHEY, CDR2 SVGAGI. Trimming left V 2 bases short and J 4 bases short, with 17 bases between.

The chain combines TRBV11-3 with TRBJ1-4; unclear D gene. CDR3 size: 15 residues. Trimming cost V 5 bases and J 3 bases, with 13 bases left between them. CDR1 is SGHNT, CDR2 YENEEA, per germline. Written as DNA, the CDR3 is TGTGCCAGCAGCCAGAGCGGGAGGGCTAATGAAAAACTGTTTTTT. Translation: CASSQSGRANEKLFF.

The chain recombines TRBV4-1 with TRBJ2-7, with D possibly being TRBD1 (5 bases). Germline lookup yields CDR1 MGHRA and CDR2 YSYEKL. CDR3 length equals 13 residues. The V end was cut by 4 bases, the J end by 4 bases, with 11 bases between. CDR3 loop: CASSPTAGYEQYF. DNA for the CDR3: TGCGCCAGCAGCCCCACGGCAGGGTACGAGCAGTACTTC.

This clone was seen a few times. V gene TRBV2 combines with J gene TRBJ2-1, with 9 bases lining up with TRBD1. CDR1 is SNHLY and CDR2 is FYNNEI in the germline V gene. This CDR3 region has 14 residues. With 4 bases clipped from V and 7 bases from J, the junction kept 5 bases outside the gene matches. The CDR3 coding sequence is TGTGCCAGCAGTGGGACAGGGGATGAAAATGAGCAGTTCTTC. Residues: CASSGTGDENEQFF.

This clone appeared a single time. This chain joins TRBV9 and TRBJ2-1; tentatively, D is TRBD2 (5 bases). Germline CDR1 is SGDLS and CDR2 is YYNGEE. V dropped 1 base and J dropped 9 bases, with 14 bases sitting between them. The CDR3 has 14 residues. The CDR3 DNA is TGTGCCAGCAGCGTACTTGAGGGCCCCCCTGAGCAGTTCTTC. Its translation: CASSVLEGPPEQFF. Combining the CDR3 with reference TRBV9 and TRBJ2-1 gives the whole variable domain DSGVTQTPKHLITATGQRVTLRCSPRSGDLSVYWYQQSLDQGLQFLIQYYNGEERAKGNILERFSAQQFPDLHSELNLSSLELGDSALYFCASSVLEGPPEQFFGPGTRLTVL.

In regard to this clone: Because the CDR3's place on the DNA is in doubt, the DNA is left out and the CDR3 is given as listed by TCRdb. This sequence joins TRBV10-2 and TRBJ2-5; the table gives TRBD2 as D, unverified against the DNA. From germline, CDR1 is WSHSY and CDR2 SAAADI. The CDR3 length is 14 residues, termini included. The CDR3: CASSESSVRGTQYF.

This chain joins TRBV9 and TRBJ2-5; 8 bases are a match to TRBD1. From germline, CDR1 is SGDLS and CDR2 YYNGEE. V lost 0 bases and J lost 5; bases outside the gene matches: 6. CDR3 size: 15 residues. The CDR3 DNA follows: TGTGCCAGCAGCGTAGCGCAGGGGGCAGATGAGACCCAGTACTTC. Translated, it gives CASSVAQGADETQYF.